This TCR beta chain was recorded in a study of glioma-infiltrating T cells after dendritic cell vaccination. TCRdb's copy holds only in-frame clones and misses some; the assay was immunoSEQ multiplex PCR. The sample carries 60,000 to 70,000 clones, approximately 78% recorded once. Trimming removed 3 bases at V and 8 bases at J, with 16 bases between. The germline V gene has CDR1 MDHEN and CDR2 SYDVKM. This CDR3 has 14 residues. In its sample, this clone was seen once. The chain uses TRBV28 and TRBJ1-2; a possible D gene is TRBD1 (5 bases). The clonotype originates from a human donor with glioblastoma. The source was blood, collected before dendritic cell vaccination. The CDR3 DNA reads as TGTGCCAGCAGTTTGGTGGGGCAGGGCGGCGGCTACACCTTC. As protein: CASSLVGQGGGYTF.